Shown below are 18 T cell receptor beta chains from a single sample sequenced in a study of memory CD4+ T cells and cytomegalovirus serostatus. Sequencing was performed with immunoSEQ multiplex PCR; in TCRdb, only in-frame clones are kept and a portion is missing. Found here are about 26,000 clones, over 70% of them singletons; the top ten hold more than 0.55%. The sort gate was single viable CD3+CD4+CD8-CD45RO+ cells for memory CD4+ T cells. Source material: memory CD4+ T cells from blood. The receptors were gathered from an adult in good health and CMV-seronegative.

In DNA form, the CDR3 reads TGTGCCACGTTGGACAGGGCGGACTATGGCTACACCTTC. Protein sequence: CATLDRADYGYTF. V gene TRBV28 combines with J gene TRBJ1-2; 8 positions match TRBD1. After removal of 10 bases from V and 3 bases from J, the junction contained 7 bases not matched to a gene. CDR1 and CDR2 (germline): MDHEN, SYDVKM. The CDR3 is 13 residues long.

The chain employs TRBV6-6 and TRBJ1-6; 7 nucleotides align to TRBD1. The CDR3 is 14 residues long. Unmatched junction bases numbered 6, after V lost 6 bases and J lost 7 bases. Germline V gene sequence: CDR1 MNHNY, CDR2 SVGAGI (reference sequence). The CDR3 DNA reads TGTGCCAGCAGACGGGACAGCCCGAATTCACCCCTCCACTTT. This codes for CASRRDSPNSPLHF.

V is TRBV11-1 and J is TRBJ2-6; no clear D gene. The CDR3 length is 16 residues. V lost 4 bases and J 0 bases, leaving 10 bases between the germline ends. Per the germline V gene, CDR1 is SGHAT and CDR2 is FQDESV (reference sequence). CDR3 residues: CASSSPLLSGANVLTF. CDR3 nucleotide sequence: TGTGCCAGCAGCTCACCACTGCTCTCTGGGGCCAACGTCCTGACTTTC.

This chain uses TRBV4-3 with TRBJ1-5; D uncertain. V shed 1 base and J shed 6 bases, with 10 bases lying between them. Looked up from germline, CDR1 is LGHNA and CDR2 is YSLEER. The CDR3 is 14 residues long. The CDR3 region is CASSQAGGGQPQHF. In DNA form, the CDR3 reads TGCGCCAGCAGCCAAGCGGGAGGAGGTCAGCCCCAGCATTTT.

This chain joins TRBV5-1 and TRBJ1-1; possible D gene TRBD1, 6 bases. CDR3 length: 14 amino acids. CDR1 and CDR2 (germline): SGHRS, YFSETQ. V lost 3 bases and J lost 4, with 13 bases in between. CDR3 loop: CASSSLTGGTEAFF. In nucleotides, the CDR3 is TGCGCCAGCAGCTCCTTGACAGGCGGCACTGAAGCTTTCTTT.

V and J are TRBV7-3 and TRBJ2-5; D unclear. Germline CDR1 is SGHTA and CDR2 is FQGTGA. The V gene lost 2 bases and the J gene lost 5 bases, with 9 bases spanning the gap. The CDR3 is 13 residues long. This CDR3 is CASSLRAAETQYF. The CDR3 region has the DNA TGTGCCAGCAGCTTACGGGCAGCGGAGACCCAGTACTTC.

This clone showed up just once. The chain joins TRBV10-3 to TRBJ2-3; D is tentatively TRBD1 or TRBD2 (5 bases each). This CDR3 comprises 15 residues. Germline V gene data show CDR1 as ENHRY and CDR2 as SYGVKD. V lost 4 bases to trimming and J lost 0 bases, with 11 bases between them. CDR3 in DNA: TGTGCCATCAGTGCGAGGGGAACTAGCACAGATACGCAGTATTTT. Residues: CAISARGTSTDTQYF.

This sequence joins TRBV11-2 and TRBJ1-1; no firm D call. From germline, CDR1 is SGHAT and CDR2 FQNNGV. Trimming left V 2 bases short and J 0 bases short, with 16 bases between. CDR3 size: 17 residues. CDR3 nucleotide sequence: TGTGCCAGCAGCTTAAGCCAGAGGGCACGGTTGAACACTGAAGCTTTCTTT. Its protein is CASSLSQRARLNTEAFF.

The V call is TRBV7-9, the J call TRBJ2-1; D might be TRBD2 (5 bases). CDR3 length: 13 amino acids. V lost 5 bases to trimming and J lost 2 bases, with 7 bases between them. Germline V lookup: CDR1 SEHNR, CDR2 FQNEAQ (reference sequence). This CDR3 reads CASSTRAYNEQFF. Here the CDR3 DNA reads TGTGCCAGCAGCACGCGGGCCTACAATGAGCAGTTCTTC.

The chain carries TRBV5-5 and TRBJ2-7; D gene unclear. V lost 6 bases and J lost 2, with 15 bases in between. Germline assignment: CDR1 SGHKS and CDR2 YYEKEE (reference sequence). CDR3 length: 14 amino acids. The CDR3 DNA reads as TGTGCCAGCACCTCGAGTAGAAGACCCTACGAGCAGTACTTC. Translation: CASTSSRRPYEQYF.

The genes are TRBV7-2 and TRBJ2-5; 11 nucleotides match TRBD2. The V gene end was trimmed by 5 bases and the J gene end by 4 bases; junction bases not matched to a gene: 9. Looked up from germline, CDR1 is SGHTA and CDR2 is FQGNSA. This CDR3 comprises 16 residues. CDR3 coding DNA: TGTGCCAGCAGCCTTCTTAGCGGGGGGGCCGGAGAGACCCAGTACTTC. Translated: CASSLLSGGAGETQYF.

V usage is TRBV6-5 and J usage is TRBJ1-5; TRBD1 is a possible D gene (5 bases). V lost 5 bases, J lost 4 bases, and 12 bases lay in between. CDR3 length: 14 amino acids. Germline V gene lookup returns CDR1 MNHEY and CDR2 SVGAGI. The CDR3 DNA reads TGTGCCAGCAGTCTACAACAGGAGAATCAGCCCCAGCATTTT. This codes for CASSLQQENQPQHF.

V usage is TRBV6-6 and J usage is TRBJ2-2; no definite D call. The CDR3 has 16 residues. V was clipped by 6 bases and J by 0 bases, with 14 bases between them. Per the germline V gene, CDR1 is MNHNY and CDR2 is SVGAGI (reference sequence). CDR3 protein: CASSPSTAANTGELFF. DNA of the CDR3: TGTGCCAGCAGCCCATCAACAGCAGCGAACACCGGGGAGCTGTTTTTT.

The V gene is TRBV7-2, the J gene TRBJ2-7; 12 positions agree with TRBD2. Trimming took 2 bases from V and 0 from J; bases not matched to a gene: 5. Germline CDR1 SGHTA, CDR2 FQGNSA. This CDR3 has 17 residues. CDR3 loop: CASSLSLAGGSSYEQYF. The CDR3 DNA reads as TGTGCCAGCAGCTTATCCCTAGCGGGGGGGAGCTCCTACGAGCAGTACTTC.

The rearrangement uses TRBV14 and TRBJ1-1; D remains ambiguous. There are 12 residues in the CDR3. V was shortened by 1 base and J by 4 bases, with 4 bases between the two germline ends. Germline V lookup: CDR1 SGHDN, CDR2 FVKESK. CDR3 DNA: TGTGCCAGCAGCCAAGGGTTCACTGAAGCTTTCTTT. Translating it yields CASSQGFTEAFF. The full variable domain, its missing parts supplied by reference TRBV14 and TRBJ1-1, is EAGVTQFPSHSVIEKGQTVTLRCDPISGHDNLYWYRRVMGKEIKFLLHFVKESKQDESGMPNNRFLAERTGGTYSTLKVQPAELEDSGVYFCASSQGFTEAFFGQGTRLTVV.

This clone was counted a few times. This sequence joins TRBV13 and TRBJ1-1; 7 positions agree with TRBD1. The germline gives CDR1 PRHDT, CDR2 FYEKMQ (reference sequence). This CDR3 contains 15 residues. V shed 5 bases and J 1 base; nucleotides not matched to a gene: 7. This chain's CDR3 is CASSAIDRANTEAFF. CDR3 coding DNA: TGTGCCAGCAGCGCGATAGACAGGGCGAACACTGAAGCTTTCTTT.

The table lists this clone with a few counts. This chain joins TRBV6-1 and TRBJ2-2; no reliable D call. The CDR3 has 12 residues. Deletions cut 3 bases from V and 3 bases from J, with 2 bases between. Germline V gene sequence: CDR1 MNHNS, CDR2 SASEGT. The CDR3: CASSDDTGELFF. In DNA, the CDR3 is TGTGCCAGCAGTGATGACACCGGGGAGCTGTTTTTT.

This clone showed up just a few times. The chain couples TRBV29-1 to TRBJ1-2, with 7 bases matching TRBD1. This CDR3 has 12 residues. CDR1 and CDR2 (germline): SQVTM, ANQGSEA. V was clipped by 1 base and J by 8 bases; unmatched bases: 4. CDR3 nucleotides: TGCAGCGTTGAAGGCAGGGACAGAGGCTACACCTTC. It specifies CSVEGRDRGYTF.